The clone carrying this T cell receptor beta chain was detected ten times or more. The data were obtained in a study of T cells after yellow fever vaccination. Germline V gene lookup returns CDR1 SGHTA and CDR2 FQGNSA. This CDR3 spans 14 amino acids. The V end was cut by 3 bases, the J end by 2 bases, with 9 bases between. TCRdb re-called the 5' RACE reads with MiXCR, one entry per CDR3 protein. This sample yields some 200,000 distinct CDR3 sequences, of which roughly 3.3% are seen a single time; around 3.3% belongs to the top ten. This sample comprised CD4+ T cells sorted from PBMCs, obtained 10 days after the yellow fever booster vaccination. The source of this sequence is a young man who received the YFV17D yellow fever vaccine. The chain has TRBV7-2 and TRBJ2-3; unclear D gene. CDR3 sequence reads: CASSFTRNTDTQYF. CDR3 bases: TGTGCCAGCAGCTTTACCAGGAACACAGATACGCAGTATTTT.